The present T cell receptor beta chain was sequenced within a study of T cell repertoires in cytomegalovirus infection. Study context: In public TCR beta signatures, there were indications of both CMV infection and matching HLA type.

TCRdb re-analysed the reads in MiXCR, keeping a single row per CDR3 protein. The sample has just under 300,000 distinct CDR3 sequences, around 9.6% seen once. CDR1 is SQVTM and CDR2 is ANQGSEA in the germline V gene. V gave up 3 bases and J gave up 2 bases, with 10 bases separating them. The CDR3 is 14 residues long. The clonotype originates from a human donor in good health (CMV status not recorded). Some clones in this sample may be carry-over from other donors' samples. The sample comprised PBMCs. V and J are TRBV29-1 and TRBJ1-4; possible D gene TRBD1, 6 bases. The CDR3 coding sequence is TGCAGCGTTGATGGGGGCGCGACTAATGAAAAACTGTTTTTT. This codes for CSVDGGATNEKLFF.